A selection of T cell receptor beta chains follows, all from one sample in a study of T-cell reconstitution after alpha-beta-depleted transplantation in children. MiXCR, applied by TCRdb to the PCR reads, yields one record per CDR3 protein. The table records around 240,000 distinct CDR3 sequences, 6.5% to 10% of them present only once. Sequenced material: PBMCs, mostly from graft donor cells, taken 180 days after TCRalphabeta/CD19-depleted stem cell transplant. All receptors come from a male patient aged 10 to 17 who had a stem cell transplant for acute lymphoblastic leukemia, so the T cells may come from the graft donor. Each CDR3 is given with its conserved first and last residue. A D gene is named only where the DNA matches it firmly.

V gene: TRBV7-3
CDR3 length: 13
D gene: -
J gene: TRBJ1-1
CDR3 protein: CASRSDVNTEAFF

V gene: TRBV7-2
CDR3 length: 16
D gene: -
J gene: TRBJ2-1
CDR3 protein: CASSPGGVSSYNEQFF

V gene: TRBV7-2
CDR3 length: 13
D gene: -
J gene: TRBJ2-7
CDR3 protein: CASSLQGKSEQYF

V gene: TRBV29-1
CDR3 length: 13
D gene: -
J gene: TRBJ1-5
CDR3 protein: CSVQGVGNQPQHF

V gene: TRBV12-3/TRBV12-4
CDR3 length: 12
D gene: TRBD1
J gene: TRBJ2-4
CDR3 protein: CASNHGTGKIDF

V gene: TRBV7-2
CDR3 length: 13
D gene: TRBD2
J gene: TRBJ2-3
CDR3 protein: CASSLSGGVTQYF

V gene: TRBV28
CDR3 length: 15
D gene: -
J gene: TRBJ1-5
CDR3 protein: CASSFSGSSNQPQHF

V gene: TRBV9
CDR3 length: 16
D gene: TRBD1
J gene: TRBJ2-6
CDR3 protein: CASSPTGLAGANVLTF

V gene: TRBV3-1
CDR3 length: 15
D gene: TRBD2
J gene: TRBJ2-1
CDR3 protein: CASSQEAGGQGEQFF

V gene: TRBV12-3/TRBV12-4
CDR3 length: 15
D gene: -
J gene: TRBJ1-2
CDR3 protein: CASSFLPTVGGAYTF

V gene: TRBV6-2/TRBV6-3
CDR3 length: 15
D gene: TRBD2
J gene: TRBJ2-7
CDR3 protein: CASSPKRGSVYEQYF

V gene: TRBV12-3/TRBV12-4
CDR3 length: 14
D gene: -
J gene: TRBJ1-6
CDR3 protein: CASSLWGGNSPLHF

V gene: TRBV5-1
CDR3 length: 15
D gene: TRBD1
J gene: TRBJ2-7
CDR3 protein: CASSFGTGAGYEQYF

V gene: TRBV11-2
CDR3 length: 14
D gene: TRBD1
J gene: TRBJ2-3
CDR3 protein: CASSLGTATDTQYF

V gene: TRBV27
CDR3 length: 15
D gene: -
J gene: TRBJ1-2
CDR3 protein: CASSLSSSWDYGYTF

V gene: TRBV29-1
CDR3 length: 11
D gene: -
J gene: TRBJ1-1
CDR3 protein: CSVGQATEAFF

V gene: TRBV27
CDR3 length: 15
D gene: -
J gene: TRBJ2-7
CDR3 protein: CASRRDDTALYEQYF

V gene: TRBV20-1
CDR3 length: 11
D gene: TRBD1
J gene: TRBJ1-2
CDR3 protein: CSARQGGGYTF

V gene: TRBV5-1
CDR3 length: 17
D gene: TRBD1
J gene: TRBJ2-6
CDR3 protein: CASSPGATGGEANVLTF

V gene: TRBV5-1
CDR3 length: 14
D gene: -
J gene: TRBJ1-1
CDR3 protein: CASSLNSLNTEAFF

V gene: TRBV5-1
CDR3 length: 16
D gene: TRBD2
J gene: TRBJ2-1
CDR3 protein: CASSLAGVAGGPVQFF

V gene: TRBV7-2
CDR3 length: 12
D gene: -
J gene: TRBJ2-7
CDR3 protein: CASNGHGREQYF

V gene: TRBV7-2
CDR3 length: 15
D gene: TRBD1
J gene: TRBJ2-3
CDR3 protein: CASSFDRGFTDTQYF

V gene: TRBV7-2
CDR3 length: 12
D gene: -
J gene: TRBJ2-2
CDR3 protein: CASSPYYGELFF

V gene: TRBV7-6
CDR3 length: 17
D gene: TRBD2
J gene: TRBJ2-3
CDR3 protein: CASSPRSGRSLTDTQYF

V gene: TRBV28
CDR3 length: 14
D gene: -
J gene: TRBJ2-5
CDR3 protein: CASSPHLGEETQYF

V gene: TRBV12-3/TRBV12-4
CDR3 length: 16
D gene: TRBD2
J gene: TRBJ2-7
CDR3 protein: CASSLLAGCRSYEQYF

V gene: TRBV12-5
CDR3 length: 13
D gene: -
J gene: TRBJ1-1
CDR3 protein: CASGFQGNTEAFF

V gene: TRBV10-3
CDR3 length: 16
D gene: TRBD1
J gene: TRBJ2-7
CDR3 protein: CAISDPPRDRAYEQYF

V gene: TRBV6-5
CDR3 length: 10
D gene: -
J gene: TRBJ2-7
CDR3 protein: CASGLYEQYF

V gene: TRBV12-3/TRBV12-4
CDR3 length: 16
D gene: TRBD1
J gene: TRBJ1-5
CDR3 protein: CASSPWTGGSNQPQHF

V gene: TRBV10-3
CDR3 length: 14
D gene: -
J gene: TRBJ2-4
CDR3 protein: CAISTPVGANIQYF

V gene: TRBV4-3
CDR3 length: 14
D gene: -
J gene: TRBJ1-1
CDR3 protein: CASSQEDLNTEAFF

V gene: TRBV7-9
CDR3 length: 13
D gene: -
J gene: TRBJ1-1
CDR3 protein: CASSLAPDREAFF

V gene: TRBV6-1
CDR3 length: 16
D gene: -
J gene: TRBJ1-2
CDR3 protein: CASSETRIEPYGYYTF

V gene: TRBV28
CDR3 length: 15
D gene: -
J gene: TRBJ2-7
CDR3 protein: CASSFPGGKSYEQYF

V gene: TRBV4-3
CDR3 length: 17
D gene: TRBD1
J gene: TRBJ2-3
CDR3 protein: CASSQNKQGGGTDTQYF

V gene: TRBV6-2/TRBV6-3
CDR3 length: 16
D gene: TRBD2
J gene: TRBJ2-1
CDR3 protein: CASSLELAGDYNEQFF

V gene: TRBV7-9
CDR3 length: 17
D gene: TRBD2
J gene: TRBJ2-5
CDR3 protein: CASSLNRLAGTKETQYF

V gene: TRBV12-3/TRBV12-4
CDR3 length: 14
D gene: -
J gene: TRBJ1-2
CDR3 protein: CASSTRPDRGGYTF